A single T cell receptor (beta chain) is shown here with its context. The record originates from a study of blood T cell repertoires in COVID-19. Germline lookup yields CDR1 SGHDN and CDR2 FVKESK. This CDR3 region has 18 residues. J was trimmed by 0 bases and V by 1 base; bases with no gene match: 9. Profiling relied on immunoSEQ multiplex PCR, and the TCRdb table lists in-frame clones only, not all of them. The sample includes approximately 250,000 clones, 80% to 95% seen only once; the top ten take 2.8%. Participants in the exposed group had met a COVID-19 case in the 2 weeks before joining the study.

Sequenced sample: PBMCs or T cells enriched from blood (not recorded which). V and J are TRBV14 and TRBJ2-5; 9 bases map to TRBD2. The source is a man in his forties or fifties who had been exposed to COVID-19. The CDR3 bases are TGTGCCAGCAGCCAAGGATTTCTAGCGGGATTATACCAAGAGACCCAGTACTTC. It yields the protein CASSQGFLAGLYQETQYF.